This T cell receptor beta chain was recorded in a study of neurological immune-mediated disorders. Each CDR3 protein gets one entry after TCRdb re-called the 5' RACE reads with MiXCR. In the table there are about 50,000 distinct CDR3 sequences, about 8% of which are singletons. This clonotype was observed at least ten times. Documented time point: longitudinal time-point 3. This CDR3 has 13 amino acids. The germline CDR1 and CDR2 sequences are GTSNPN and SVGIG (reference sequence). V shed 0 bases and J shed 5 bases, with 10 bases lying between them. The sample was PBMCs. J is TRBJ1-1 and V is TRBV30; tentative D call: TRBD1 (5 bases). This clonotype was sampled from a woman in her thirties or forties in good health. CDR3 amino acids: CAWSVAYRTEAFF. In DNA, the CDR3 is TGTGCCTGGAGTGTAGCCTACAGGACTGAAGCTTTCTTT.